These T cell receptor beta chains were read from a single sample in a study of CD8+CD57+ T cells in acquired aplastic anemia. TCRdb re-called the reads with MiXCR, one entry per CDR3 protein. The sample records 150,000 or so distinct CDR3 sequences, roughly 48% being singletons. The sample consisted of sorted CD4+, CD8+, or CD8+CD57+ T cells (not recorded which) from PBMCs. The receptors stem from a human donor with aplastic anemia. Both conserved end residues are part of each CDR3. Each record gives: D gene, V gene, clone size, J gene, CDR3 protein, CDR3 DNA. D genes are given only for firm matches. Some rows mark clone size as missing; the rest say once, few, many or name a class of expanded clone.

NA	TRBV19	NA	TRBJ1-1	CASSVTGSHTEAFF	TGTGCCAGTAGTGTCACAGGGAGTCACACTGAAGCTTTCTTT
TRBD1	TRBV10-1	few	TRBJ1-2	CASSESQGASYTF	TGCGCCAGCAGTGAGTCGCAGGGGGCAAGCTACACCTTC
NA	TRBV2	once	TRBJ2-1	CASSLAASRHNEQFF	TGTGCCAGCAGTTTAGCGGCAAGCCGGCACAATGAGCAGTTCTTC
NA	TRBV24-1	NA	TRBJ2-5	CATSDARGSGETQYF	TGTGCCACCAGTGACGCCAGGGGATCGGGGGAGACCCAGTACTTC
TRBD2	TRBV15	NA	TRBJ2-1	CATSGRTSGGDNEQFF	TGTGCCACCAGCGGCCGGACTAGCGGGGGGGACAATGAGCAGTTCTTC
NA	TRBV19	NA	TRBJ1-1	CASSPGQRTFF	TGTGCCAGTAGCCCCGGACAGCGGACTTTCTTT
NA	TRBV5-1	once	TRBJ2-1	CASSFGQYNEQFF	TGCGCCAGCAGCTTTGGACAGTACAATGAGCAGTTCTTC
TRBD1	TRBV7-9	many	TRBJ1-5	CASSFSGGQPQHF	TGTGCCAGCAGCTTTTCAGGGGGTCAGCCCCAGCATTTT
TRBD1	TRBV7-9	NA	TRBJ2-7	CASSLDRDRAYEQYF	TGTGCCAGCAGCTTAGATCGGGACAGGGCCTACGAGCAGTACTTC
NA	TRBV6-1	NA	TRBJ1-4	CASRRTGSAANEKLFF	TGTGCCAGCAGAAGGACGGGATCTGCGGCTAATGAAAAACTGTTTTTT
NA	TRBV2	NA	TRBJ1-1	CASSPVPGNTEAFF	TGTGCCAGCAGTCCCGTGCCAGGGAACACTGAAGCTTTCTTT